A selection of T cell receptor beta chains follows, all from one sample in a study of blood T cell repertoires in COVID-19. Data came from immunoSEQ multiplex PCR; TCRdb stores just in-frame clones and leaves some out. The sample includes just over 150,000 clones, 92% of them seen just once. The sequencing sample was made of peripheral blood. The receptors originated from a man aged 25 to 45 with COVID-19, enrolled during active disease. The CDR3 runs from the conserved cysteine through the conserved F or W. The D gene is left open where the match is weak. Clone size, where shown, is once, few, many, or a class for clones that have expanded.

CDR3aa	CDR3nt	j_gene	v_gene	abundance	d_gene
CASSKRPGDEQFF	TGTGCCAGCAGTAAAAGACCAGGGGATGAGCAGTTCTTC	TRBJ2-1	TRBV6-5	NA	NA
CASSLGLNTEAFF	TGTGCCAGCAGCTTGGGGCTGAACACTGAAGCTTTCTTT	TRBJ1-1	TRBV5-8	NA	NA
CATSDPPGQGIPGGRTNEQFF	TGTGCCACCAGTGATCCTCCGGGACAGGGAATTCCAGGGGGAAGGACCAATGAGCAGTTCTTC	TRBJ2-1	TRBV24-1	NA	TRBD1
CASSVEGAENTEAFF	TGTGCCAGCAGCGTAGAAGGGGCAGAGAACACTGAAGCTTTCTTT	TRBJ1-1	TRBV9	large	NA
CASTRDRLHYSNQPQHF	TGTGCCAGCACCCGGGACAGGCTTCATTATAGCAATCAGCCCCAGCATTTT	TRBJ1-5	TRBV19	NA	TRBD1
CASSFWRVANYGYTF	TGTGCCAGCAGTTTTTGGAGGGTCGCTAACTATGGCTACACCTTC	TRBJ1-2	TRBV28	NA	NA
CASQETGGGETQYF	TGTGCCTCCCAGGAGACAGGGGGCGGGGAGACCCAGTACTTC	TRBJ2-5	TRBV10-3	NA	TRBD1
CASSYSIGSGGYEQYF	TGTGCCAGCAGTTACTCAATAGGTTCTGGAGGCTACGAGCAGTACTTC	TRBJ2-7	TRBV6-5	NA	NA
CASSQEWGRGAETQYF	TGCGCCAGCAGCCAAGAATGGGGCAGGGGTGCAGAGACCCAGTACTTC	TRBJ2-5	TRBV4-3	NA	NA
CALRESGTDTQYF	TGTGCTCTACGGGAGTCGGGCACAGATACGCAGTATTTT	TRBJ2-3	TRBV6-5	NA	NA
CASAQGGSNYGYTF	TGCGCCAGCGCCCAGGGAGGCAGCAACTATGGCTACACCTTC	TRBJ1-2	TRBV5-1	NA	NA
CASSQDKGWEQYF	TGCGCCAGCAGCCAAGATAAGGGGTGGGAGCAGTACTTC	TRBJ2-7	TRBV4-3	NA	NA
CASSSGGLAGGLYQETQYF	TGTGCCAGCAGCTCTGGCGGACTAGCGGGGGGCCTGTACCAAGAGACCCAGTACTTC	TRBJ2-5	TRBV11-2	once	TRBD2
CASSLTQGGGYTF	TGTGCCAGCAGCCTAACACAGGGTGGAGGCTACACCTTC	TRBJ1-2	TRBV7-2	NA	NA
CATSDPTMGQGAGELFF	TGTGCCACCAGTGATCCGACGATGGGACAGGGGGCCGGGGAGCTGTTTTTT	TRBJ2-2	TRBV24-1	NA	TRBD1
CASSIRQGENTEAFF	TGTGCCAGTAGTATTCGACAGGGAGAGAACACTGAAGCTTTCTTT	TRBJ1-1	TRBV19	NA	TRBD1
CASSREGSGNTIYF	TGTGCCAGCAGCCGGGAAGGCTCTGGAAACACCATATATTTT	TRBJ1-3	TRBV6-5	NA	NA
CASSYFGTGSLYEQYF	TGTGCCAGCAGTTATTTCGGAACAGGGTCCCTCTACGAGCAGTACTTC	TRBJ2-7	TRBV6-6	NA	NA
CASSLRGGPDTQYF	TGTGCCAGCAGCTTACGGGGGGGCCCTGATACGCAGTATTTT	TRBJ2-3	TRBV13	NA	TRBD2
CASSVDRVETQYF	TGTGCCAGCAGCGTGGACAGGGTTGAGACCCAGTACTTC	TRBJ2-5	TRBV7-7	NA	TRBD1
CASSLTESPLHF	TGTGCCAGCAGCTTGACGGAGTCACCCCTCCACTTT	TRBJ1-6	TRBV7-9	NA	NA
CASSPQDSTGNTIYF	TGTGCCAGCTCACCACAGGACAGTACTGGAAACACCATATATTTT	TRBJ1-3	TRBV18	NA	NA
CASSPRQGYSYEQYF	TGTGCCAGCAGTCCCAGACAGGGTTATTCCTACGAGCAGTACTTC	TRBJ2-7	TRBV6-5	NA	TRBD1
CASSGGDLQTRSNQPQHF	TGTGCCAGTAGTGGGGGGGACCTCCAAACCAGGAGCAATCAGCCCCAGCATTTT	TRBJ1-5	TRBV19	NA	NA
CASSISRLAFADTQYF	TGTGCCAGTAGTATATCCCGACTAGCTTTCGCAGATACGCAGTATTTT	TRBJ2-3	TRBV19	NA	TRBD2
CASRKGLAGVKDTQYF	TGTGCCAGCAGGAAAGGACTAGCGGGAGTTAAAGATACGCAGTATTTT	TRBJ2-3	TRBV28	NA	TRBD2
CASSVGVAGGRVDNEQFF	TGTGCCAGCAGCGTGGGTGTAGCGGGGGGCCGCGTGGACAATGAGCAGTTCTTC	TRBJ2-1	TRBV9	NA	TRBD2
CASSLLTGGPGANVLTF	TGTGCCAGCAGCTTGTTGACAGGGGGCCCTGGGGCCAACGTCCTGACTTTC	TRBJ2-6	TRBV7-9	NA	TRBD1
CSARSGFEQYF	TGCAGTGCTAGATCGGGTTTCGAGCAGTACTTC	TRBJ2-7	TRBV20-1	NA	NA
CASSSGQGSSYEQYF	TGTGCCAGCTCATCAGGACAGGGGAGCTCCTACGAGCAGTACTTC	TRBJ2-7	TRBV18	NA	TRBD1
CASSPSGSSYNEQFF	TGTGCCAGCAGCCCTAGCGGGTCCTCCTACAATGAGCAGTTCTTC	TRBJ2-1	TRBV11-3	NA	TRBD2
CASSQDHDRATYGYTF	TGCGCCAGCAGCCAAGACCATGACAGGGCGACCTATGGCTACACCTTC	TRBJ1-2	TRBV4-3	NA	TRBD1
CASSFNLAENQETQYF	TGTGCCAGCAGTTTTAATCTAGCGGAAAACCAAGAGACCCAGTACTTC	TRBJ2-5	TRBV28	NA	TRBD2
CASSSATTYGYTF	TGTGCCAGCAGCTCGGCGACAACCTATGGCTACACCTTC	TRBJ1-2	TRBV7-3	NA	NA
CASSLPGTVNSPLHF	TGTGCCAGCAGCTTGCCCGGGACAGTCAATTCACCCCTCCACTTT	TRBJ1-6	TRBV5-4	NA	TRBD1
CASSFSGSSYNEQFF	TGCGCCAGCAGCTTCTCAGGAAGCTCCTACAATGAGCAGTTCTTC	TRBJ2-1	TRBV5-1	once	NA
CSVEGQTMNTEAFF	TGCAGCGTTGAGGGACAGACCATGAACACTGAAGCTTTCTTT	TRBJ1-1	TRBV29-1	NA	TRBD1
CAWSPSGWGYTF	TGTGCCTGGAGTCCCTCCGGTTGGGGCTACACCTTC	TRBJ1-2	TRBV30	NA	NA
CASSIYPGHNYGYTF	TGTGCCAGTAGTATCTACCCGGGACATAACTATGGCTACACCTTC	TRBJ1-2	TRBV19	NA	NA
CASSDGTVTYNEQFF	TGTGCCAGCAGCGACGGGACAGTGACTTACAATGAGCAGTTCTTC	TRBJ2-1	TRBV27	NA	TRBD1
CASSLVYARNDHMNTEAFF	TGTGCCAGCAGCTTAGTGTATGCCAGAAACGATCACATGAACACTGAAGCTTTCTTT	TRBJ1-1	TRBV7-9	NA	NA
CASTLGWQGGNTQYF	TGTGCCAGCACCCTCGGGTGGCAGGGGGGAAATACGCAGTATTTT	TRBJ2-3	TRBV2	NA	NA
CASSLGTLGEGQYF	TGTGCCAGCAGCTTGGGGACTCTGGGGGAGGGGCAGTATTTT	TRBJ2-3	TRBV5-4	NA	TRBD2
CATSDFSSPRVLIYGYTF	TGTGCCACCAGTGATTTTTCGTCCCCCAGGGTGCTGATATATGGCTACACCTTC	TRBJ1-2	TRBV24-1	NA	NA
CASSPISGSSYEQYF	TGTGCCAGCTCACCTATCTCAGGTAGCTCCTACGAGCAGTACTTC	TRBJ2-7	TRBV18	NA	NA
CASSYRSGGRDEQFF	TGTGCCAGCAGTTACAGGAGCGGGGGGCGGGATGAGCAGTTCTTC	TRBJ2-1	TRBV6-2/TRBV6-3	NA	TRBD2
CATSGDRGRANEKLFF	TGTGCCACCAGCGGGGACAGGGGCAGAGCTAATGAAAAACTGTTTTTT	TRBJ1-4	TRBV15	NA	TRBD1
CASSTRQGNYGYTF	TGTGCCAGTAGTACCCGACAGGGAAACTATGGCTACACCTTC	TRBJ1-2	TRBV19	NA	TRBD1
CATSGETSGYNEQFF	TGTGCCACCTCCGGTGAGACTAGCGGGTACAATGAGCAGTTCTTC	TRBJ2-1	TRBV24-1	NA	TRBD2
CASHSRLAGGLETQYF	TGTGCCAGCCATTCACGACTAGCGGGAGGGCTTGAGACCCAGTACTTC	TRBJ2-5	TRBV28	NA	TRBD2
CASSPDSRLNEKLFF	TGTGCCAGCAGCCCGGACAGCAGGCTTAATGAAAAACTGTTTTTT	TRBJ1-4	TRBV28	NA	NA
CASSPRLAGELNTGELFF	TGTGCCAGCAGCCCGCGACTAGCGGGGGAACTGAACACCGGGGAGCTGTTTTTT	TRBJ2-2	TRBV7-7	NA	TRBD2
CASSYSGPIHEQYF	TGTGCCAGCAGTTACTCGGGGCCGATCCACGAGCAGTACTTC	TRBJ2-7	TRBV6-2/TRBV6-3	NA	NA
CASSRQGQYYEQYF	TGTGCCAGCAGTAGACAGGGCCAATACTACGAGCAGTACTTC	TRBJ2-7	TRBV2	few	TRBD1
CASSLNLGANTGELFF	TGTGCCAGCAGCTTAAATCTGGGGGCCAACACCGGGGAGCTGTTTTTT	TRBJ2-2	TRBV7-2	NA	NA
CASSQGRGGTDTQYF	TGTGCCAGCAGCCAAGGCAGGGGGGGCACAGATACGCAGTATTTT	TRBJ2-3	TRBV3-1/TRBV3-2	NA	NA
CASSLPRGTSAYNEQFF	TGTGCCAGCAGCTTACCCCGGGGGACTAGCGCTTACAATGAGCAGTTCTTC	TRBJ2-1	TRBV28	NA	TRBD2